The 12 T cell receptor beta chains listed next were all sequenced from one sample in a study of cytomegalovirus exposure and HLA in healthy donors. Both 60 Vbeta primers and 13 Jbeta primers went into the PCR. Using immunoSEQ multiplex PCR, the repertoire was profiled, and TCRdb retains in-frame clones only, with some absent. The repertoire consists of about 120,000 clones, with 70% to 80% occurring once and the leading ten covering 6.5% to 9%. What was sequenced was PBMCs. All receptors derive from a woman aged 40 to 50 in good health and CMV-seropositive.

The chain has TRBV10-1 and TRBJ2-7; possibly TRBD2 for D (5 bases). This CDR3 is built from 16 residues. Germline values: CDR1 WNHNN, CDR2 SYGVQD (reference sequence). Deletions cut 5 bases from V and 1 base from J, with 18 bases between. The CDR3 is CASSLPGLYGSYEQYF. Written as DNA, the CDR3 is TGCGCCAGCAGTTTGCCCGGACTCTACGGGTCCTACGAGCAGTACTTC.

This clone was recorded a few times. The chain links TRBV19 to TRBJ1-5; D not resolved. From germline, CDR1 is LNHDA and CDR2 SQIVND (reference sequence). Trimming shortened V by 3 bases and J by 6 bases, and 12 bases separated the two germline ends. The CDR3 spans 14 residues. The CDR3 DNA reads as TGTGCCAGTAGTATCGGAGGAAAGGGTCAGCCCCAGCATTTT. It encodes CASSIGGKGQPQHF.

The rearrangement uses TRBV5-1 and TRBJ1-4; D not resolved. The CDR3 runs 14 residues. V was cut by 0 bases and J by 8 bases, with 11 bases left in between. Germline V gives CDR1 SGHRS, CDR2 YFSETQ. The DNA for the CDR3 is TGCGCCAGCAGCTTGGCAGGCAACGGAGAAAAACTGTTTTTT. Translated: CASSLAGNGEKLFF.

CDR3 nucleotides: TGTGCCATCAGACAGGGGGACTCCTACGAGCAGTACTTC. Translated, it gives CAIRQGDSYEQYF. The V call is TRBV10-3, the J call TRBJ2-7, with 8 bases matching TRBD1. The CDR3 spans 13 residues. V lost 6 bases to trimming and J lost 0 bases; unmatched junction nucleotides: 1. Germline-derived CDR1 and CDR2 are ENHRY and SYGVKD.

The rearrangement links TRBV5-8 to TRBJ2-7, with a tentative D call TRBD2 (5 bases). The CDR3 has 13 residues. Germline values: CDR1 SGHTS, CDR2 YDEGEE. Trimming pared 2 bases from V and 6 bases from J, leaving 12 bases between. In DNA, the CDR3 is TGTGCCAGCAGCTTCGCCTCGGGGTTCGAGCAGTACTTC. Translated, it gives CASSFASGFEQYF.

This clone was seen more than once but under ten times. The chain combines TRBV19 with TRBJ2-1, with TRBD2 matching over 9 bases. Trimming at V came to 5 bases and at J to 5 bases, leaving 7 bases not matched to a gene. Per germline, CDR1 LNHDA and CDR2 SQIVND (reference sequence). There are 15 residues in the CDR3. CDR3 protein: CASSPRGGVNNEQFF. For the CDR3, the DNA is TGTGCCAGTAGTCCGCGGGGGGGCGTCAACAATGAGCAGTTCTTC. Looking up the rest from reference TRBV19 and TRBJ2-1 gives the full variable domain: DGGITQSPKYLFRKEGQNVTLSCEQNLNHDAMYWYRQDPGQGLRLIYYSQIVNDFQKGDIAEGYSVSREKKESFPLTVTSAQKNPTAFYLCASSPRGGVNNEQFFGPGTRLTVL.

This clone was detected only a few times. This rearrangement joins TRBV7-2 to TRBJ1-1; D gene unclear. The V gene lost 5 bases and the J gene lost 3 bases, with 13 bases spanning the gap. The CDR3 contains 14 residues. CDR1 and CDR2 (germline): SGHTA, FQGNSA. CDR3 in amino acids: CASSPTTKYTEAFF. The CDR3 DNA reads TGTGCCAGCAGCCCCACAACAAAATACACTGAAGCTTTCTTT.

This sequence joins TRBV5-6 and TRBJ1-2; weak D call: TRBD1 (5 bases). The CDR3 has 14 residues. The germline V gene encodes CDR1 SGHDT and CDR2 YYEEEE. Trimming pared 1 base from V and 4 bases from J, leaving 11 bases between. For the CDR3, the DNA is TGTGCCAGCAGCTTGCCCCAGGGAAGCTATGGCTACACCTTC. Residues: CASSLPQGSYGYTF.

The chain is built from TRBV12-5 and TRBJ1-2; D unclear. Germline V gene lookup returns CDR1 LGHNT and CDR2 FRNRAP. Trimming cost V 4 bases and J 3 bases, with 6 bases left between them. CDR3 size: 12 residues. In nucleotides, the CDR3 is TGTGCTAGTGGTTACAGAGACTATGGCTACACCTTC. This sequence encodes CASGYRDYGYTF.

This clone was counted only a few times. The chain couples TRBV6-5 to TRBJ2-5, with a possible D match to TRBD1 (6 bases). Between the trimmed V and J ends, which lost 6 bases and 2 bases, there was a span of 13 bases. Germline loops: CDR1 MNHEY, CDR2 SVGAGI. This CDR3 contains 14 residues. CDR3: CASRIPGVQETQYF. DNA for the CDR3: TGTGCCAGCAGAATTCCAGGGGTTCAAGAGACCCAGTACTTC.

This clone was found a few times. The CDR3 DNA reads as TGTGCCAGCAGTGACGGGGTCAGTAATGAAAAACTGTTTTTT. Translating it yields CASSDGVSNEKLFF. The chain employs TRBV2 and TRBJ1-4; D is ambiguous. Germline CDR1 SNHLY, CDR2 FYNNEI. This CDR3 region has 14 residues. The V and J ends lost 3 bases and 4 bases respectively, with 9 bases between them.

The J gene is TRBJ2-1, the V gene TRBV25-1, with TRBD2 identical over 9 bases. The germline CDR1 and CDR2 sequences are MGHDK and SYGVNS. This CDR3 spans 16 amino acids. Losses at the gene ends were 3 bases for V and 3 bases for J; bases not matched to a gene: 6. CDR3 sequence (DNA): TGTGCCAGCAGTGACGTAGCGGGGGATCGCTACAATGAGCAGTTCTTC. Translated: CASSDVAGDRYNEQFF.